The present TCR beta chain was sequenced within a study of regulatory T cells in long-lasting Graves disease. Overall study findings and caveats: The persistent group shared 3,000 or so public clonotypes, more than the roughly 970 shared by new patients.

As for time point: persistent/refractory GD, antithyroid drugs over 5 years with positive TRAb. PBMCs provided the RNA from which the TCR library was made. CDR3 length: 13 amino acids. The germline V and J ends were trimmed by 5 bases and 7 bases, with 12 bases remaining between them. CDR1 and CDR2 (germline): SGHTA, FQGNSA. Points on this clonotype: No antigen is known for it.

Construction of TCR beta libraries relied on iRepertoire HTBI primers and on Arm-PCR targeting CDR3 regions. TCRdb re-analysed the multiplex PCR reads in MiXCR, keeping a single row per CDR3 protein. The sample gives a few hundred thousand distinct CDR3 sequences, roughly a fifth of which show up once; just over 55% is in the top ten. The sequences come from peripheral blood mononuclear cells (PBMCs), collected when the disease was refractory, from a patient treated with antithyroid drugs. V usage is TRBV7-2 and J usage is TRBJ1-5, with D possibly being TRBD1 (5 bases). This TCR was sampled from a female donor with Graves disease. The CDR3 is CASSRDGGQPQHF. The CDR3 nucleotides are TGTGCCAGCAGCCGGGACGGGGGACAGCCCCAGCATTTT.